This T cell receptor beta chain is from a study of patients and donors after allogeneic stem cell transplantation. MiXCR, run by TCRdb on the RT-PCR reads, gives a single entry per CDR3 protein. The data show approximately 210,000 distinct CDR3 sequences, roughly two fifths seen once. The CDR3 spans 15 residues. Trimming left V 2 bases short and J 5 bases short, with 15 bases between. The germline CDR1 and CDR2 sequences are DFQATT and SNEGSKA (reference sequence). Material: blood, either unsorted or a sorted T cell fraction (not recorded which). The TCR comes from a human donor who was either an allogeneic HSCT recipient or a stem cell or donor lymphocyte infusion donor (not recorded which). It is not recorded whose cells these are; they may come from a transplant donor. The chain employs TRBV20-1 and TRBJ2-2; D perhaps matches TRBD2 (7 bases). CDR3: CSARPRGTLTGELFF. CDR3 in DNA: TGCAGTGCTAGACCGCGGGGGACACTTACCGGGGAGCTGTTTTTT.